The source of this TCR beta chain is a study of cytomegalovirus exposure and HLA in healthy donors (dated by TCRdb to the late 2010s). Looking at the study overall: In an earlier analysis of roughly 590 of the donors, 276 Gb of sequence data and approximately 100 million unique TCR beta sequences from roughly 200 million T cells were reported. A later genetic analysis took genome-wide SNP genotypes for about three fifths of the 666 donors and used that subset as a discovery cohort. An earlier analysis of 587 of the donors applied high-throughput TCR beta sequencing to assess whether each TCR beta V gene segment acted as functional or pseudogenic. Rather than using new phenotypic data, the later analysis identified candidate immune exposures from TCR beta sequences and from how often those sequences occurred across donors. The number of typed donors differed by locus: roughly 620-630 for A, B, C, DRB1 and DQB1; roughly 510 for DQA1; 606 for DPA1; and 400 to 480 for DPB1. Among under 450 genotyped donors of the cohort, an average of about 240,000 unique TCR beta nucleotide sequences were sequenced per donor, around 18% of them non-productive. Class I and class II HLA loci were covered by the typing at four-digit resolution. An early release covering more than 500 HLA-typed donors comprised about 320 gigabases of sequencing data and some 79 million unique TCR sequences. Because of strong linkage in the cohort, roughly five DR-DQ haplotypes were treated as single units for association and clustering. The study was designed to test whether signatures of past pathogen exposure could be identified by cataloging public T cell receptors. Among the roughly 370 genotyped donors, around 79% belonged to the genetic ancestry cluster associated with self-reported Caucasian donors. Donor age, sex, ethnicity and CMV serostatus were compiled together with the repertoire data. To predict cytomegalovirus infection status, the study combined high-throughput TCR immunosequencing, statistical association of individual TCRs with disease status, and machine learning. Every repertoire in the discovery cohort had been generated on one and the same sequencing platform. In a later analysis, previously published TCR beta repertoires from 666 donors were re-analyzed and high-resolution HLA genotyping was added so that TCR occurrence patterns could be studied. The study used immunosequencing to profile the T cell repertoires of several hundred subjects and linked those repertoires to cytomegalovirus serostatus. Along with the approximately 650-subject first cohort, a separate validation cohort of over 90 different subjects was used.

Library prep was done by the immunoSEQ multiplex PCR assay. For the multiplex PCR, a mixture combining 60 forward primers for TCR Vbeta segments and 13 reverse primers for TCR Jbeta segments was used. The CDR3 region of rearranged TCR beta genes was amplified from genomic DNA with a multiplex PCR assay. The amplified TCR beta libraries were sequenced on the Illumina HiSeq System as 87-base-pair reads. Under the source paper's analysis protocol: A later analysis tallied 75 million to 95 million unique TCR beta chains across the 550 to 850 repertoires, and some 10 million of those chains were shared by two or more donors. A nearest-neighbor algorithm error-corrected the raw reads and collapsed the reads into unique sequences, merging closely related sequences to remove PCR and sequencing errors. To assign V, D and J gene segments, CDR3 sequences were aligned to IMGT reference sequences. For a sequence to be retained, a match of at least six nucleotides to both a V gene segment and a J gene segment was required. Rearrangements were classified as productive when the CDR3 lacked stop codons and remained in frame with V and J, and all other rearrangements were classified as non-productive. Following IMGT convention, CDR3 was defined as the stretch from the second conserved V-encoded cysteine up to the conserved J-encoded phenylalanine. The earlier analysis of some 540 of the donors excluded any sequence lacking an unambiguous match to a single V gene segment. An earlier analysis of 500 to 600 of the donors classified V segments as functional when productive rearrangements were above 56.7% and as segregating when the standard deviation between donors was above 5%. A statistical classification framework was built to diagnose cytomegalovirus status from the catalog of TCR beta chain sequences. In a later analysis, V and J genes were assigned by comparing TCR nucleotide sequences against IMGT/GENE-DB human TR gene sequences. The TCRdist pipeline was used in a later analysis to assign CDR3 sequences and most-parsimonious VDJ recombination scenarios. In a later analysis, each TCR beta chain was defined by its CDR3 amino acid sequence together with its V-gene family, and reads lacking a unique V-gene family were excluded. In a later analysis, 500 to 700 highly shared, low-generation-probability nucleotide sequences were removed to address suspected cross-contamination and a sequencing artifact. For each public chain, a later analysis derived a clonal expansion index from normalized ranks of inferred template counts within each repertoire. Generation probabilities in a later analysis came from a VDJ recombination model fitted to out-of-frame rearrangements, and those results were checked against IGoR. In a later analysis, TCR-TCR, TCR-HLA and TCR-CMV co-occurrence was scored with hypergeometric tests, and a repertoire-size bias correction was applied to TCR pairs. To estimate false discovery rates, a later analysis permuted the HLA or CMV assignments 20 times. A later analysis grouped co-occurring TCRs with DBSCAN, adding TCRdist sequence similarity when clustering within HLA-allele-positive subsets. For co-occurrence clustering, repertoires with fewer than 30,000 or more than 120,000 public chains were excluded, along with five repertoires with anomalous nucleotide sharing. The table was pulled from immuneACCESS by TCRdb, which kept in-frame rearrangements only. Such tables lose some clones; where checked, under half of the loss comes from unresolved V genes, and the rest has no known cause. The V and J calls and clone size come from that table; D and trimming were worked out from the DNA. The sample table holds roughly 110,000 clones, of which roughly two thirds were seen once. Clones ranked in the top ten supply 2.2% of the sample.

Counted from cysteine to phenylalanine, this CDR3 has 15 amino acids. Of the read, only the CDR3 DNA is kept; its 45 bases are in frame from base 1. CDR1 and CDR2, looked up from the germline V gene, are SGHVS and FNYEAQ. A distance of 15 bases separates the germline ends of V and J, which lose 2 bases and 4 bases respectively. Summary of the overall study and its limitations: In a later analysis, the rate of TCR association differed among HLA loci, with DRB1 alleles having the most associated TCRs and HLA-C alleles having the fewest. Because HLA typing was missing for some donors at each locus, association tests included only the typed subset. The earlier analysis of approximately 560 of the donors excluded roughly 17 rarely observed V segments, including chromosome 9 orphons, because counts were too low. A further reported finding was that TCR beta sequences accurately predicted the HLA-A and HLA-B alleles for most subjects in the first cohort. Roughly uniform sequencing depth across donors was assumed in presence/absence analyses, although this assumption may not hold. This cohort had only TCR beta chains sequenced, and the lack of alpha or paired-chain data limited which features could be detected. Most TCR sequences were seen in very few donors, while some public TCRs were found in many individuals. In a later analysis, most CMV-associated TCR beta chains were found to appear HLA-restricted, with HLA associations seemingly driven largely by CMV exposure. When HLA alleles, especially DR and DQ, strongly co-occurred, TCR associations were difficult to assign to individual alleles. A later analysis found that HLA-associated TCR beta chains were more clonally expanded and had lower generation probabilities than equally common non-associated chains. Because the 87-base-pair reads could not distinguish some IMGT-functional V segments, including TRBV6-2 and TRBV6-3, those segments were excluded. In a later analysis, several top co-occurrence clusters were reported to appear linked to parvovirus B19, influenza, CMV and Epstein-Barr virus. Compared with the roughly 700-donor mean, donors in an Asian-associated ancestry cluster had fewer N-insertions in productive TCRs, according to a later genetic analysis. An earlier analysis of some 590 of the donors showed that most TCR beta V segments appeared in productive rearrangements either about 87% or about 30% of the time, which broadly matched IMGT annotations. A cluster of highly shared sequence variants was judged likely to be a technical artifact of the sequencing pipeline. For the cohort, immune exposure information was limited to CMV serostatus. Correlated functional status among segregating V segments might be attributable to linkage disequilibrium, but an unknown experimental factor could not be ruled out. In a later analysis, around 17,000 TCR beta sequences were associated with specific HLA alleles at a false discovery rate of 0.05. In vitro tests confirmed that a few of the cytomegalovirus-associated TCR beta chains recognize cytomegalovirus antigens. The classifier was reported to diagnose cytomegalovirus status with high specificity and sensitivity in both the original cohort and the validation cohort. In the study, around 160 TCR beta chains were listed as associated with cytomegalovirus. V-gene and J-gene trimming of TCR beta chains was associated with a missense DCLRE1C variant in a later genetic analysis, and the association was replicated in an independent cohort. The authors suggested that the approach could potentially be generalized to other disease states and immunological phenotypes.

Note on this clone: There is no known antigen for this receptor. Base-call qualities are not available, and no considerably larger clone is one nucleotide away. This sample also contains other DNA sequences that code for the same CDR3.

The cohort consisted of 600 or so healthy bone marrow donors. At the time of sampling, all cohort members were nominally healthy, though unrecorded immune exposures were likely present. The donor was CMV seronegative and was included in the group of several hundred seronegative cohort members. A peripheral blood sample was collected from each donor, and TCR beta sequencing was performed on peripheral blood mononuclear cells. Genomic DNA extraction from the blood cell samples was performed with the Qiagen DNeasy Blood Extraction Kit. The specimen sequenced was PBMCs. This receptor was taken from a woman in her twenties or thirties in good health and CMV-seronegative. This chain joins TRBV7-6 to TRBJ2-7, with TRBD2 tentatively as D gene (6 bases match). In nucleotide form, the sequence is TGTGCCAGCAGCTTATTCGGGGGAGAGGCATACGAGCAGTACTTC. This translates into CASSLFGGEAYEQYF. The CDR3, completed at both ends by the reference TRBV7-6 and TRBJ2-7 genes, gives the full variable domain GAGVSQSPRYKVTKRGQDVALRCDPISGHVSLYWYRQALGQGPEFLTYFNYEAQQDKSGLPNDRFSAERPEGSISTLTIQRTEQRDSAMYRCASSLFGGEAYEQYFGPGTRLTVT.